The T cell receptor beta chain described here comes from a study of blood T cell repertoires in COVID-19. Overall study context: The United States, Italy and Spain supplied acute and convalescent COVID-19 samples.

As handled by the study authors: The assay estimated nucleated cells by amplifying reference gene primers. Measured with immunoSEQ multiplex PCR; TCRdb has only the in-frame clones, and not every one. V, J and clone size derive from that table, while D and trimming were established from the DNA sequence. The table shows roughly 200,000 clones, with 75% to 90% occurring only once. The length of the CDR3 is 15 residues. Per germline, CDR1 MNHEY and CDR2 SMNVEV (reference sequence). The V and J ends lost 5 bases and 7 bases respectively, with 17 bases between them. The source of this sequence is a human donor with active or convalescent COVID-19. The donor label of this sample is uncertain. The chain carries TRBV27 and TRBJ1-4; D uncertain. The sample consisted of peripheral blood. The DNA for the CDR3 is TGTGCCAGCAGTCCGTCTCCCCCCCGGGGTGAAAAACTGTTTTTT. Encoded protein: CASSPSPPRGEKLFF.